One and the same sample provided the 14 T cell receptor beta chains below, sequenced in a study of spatial heterogeneity in lung cancer. General study findings and limits: One measure, the expanded intratumoral alpha and beta TCR count, tracked tumor mutation counts.

Which antigens these TCRs recognize remains unknown. The time point here: sample taken at primary tumor resection. TCRdb reprocessed the 5' RACE reads with MiXCR, giving one entry per CDR3 protein. This sample yields more than 9,000 distinct CDR3 sequences, of which about 6% are seen a single time; about a tenth belongs to the top ten. This specimen consisted of lung tumor tissue, obtained at surgery. Receptor source: a male donor with early-stage non-small cell lung cancer.

As regards this clonotype: Just one base apart from a much larger clone, this may be a read error. This chain links TRBV4-1 with TRBJ2-1; 14 nucleotides agree with TRBD2. This CDR3 contains 15 residues. The germline CDR1 and CDR2 sequences are MGHRA and YSYEKL. The CDR3 DNA reads TGCACCAGCAGCCAGACTAGCGGGGGGGTCTATGAGCAGTTCTTC. As protein: CTSSQTSGGVYEQFF.

This clonotype was seen many times. The chain recombines TRBV29-1 with TRBJ1-2, with D perhaps TRBD1 (5 bases). The CDR3 covers 15 residues. Germline V lookup: CDR1 SQVTM, CDR2 ANQGSEA. Between the trimmed V and J ends, which lost 0 bases and 0 bases, there was a span of 11 bases. CDR3 sequence: CSVEDPGTANYGYTF. The CDR3 region has the DNA TGCAGCGTTGAAGACCCCGGGACGGCTAACTATGGCTACACCTTC. Combining the CDR3 with reference TRBV29-1 and TRBJ1-2 gives the whole variable domain SAVISQKPSRDICQRGTSLTIQCQVDSQVTMMFWYRQQPGQSLTLIATANQGSEATYESGFVIDKFPISRPNLTFSTLTVSNMSPEDSSIYLCSVEDPGTANYGYTFGSGTRLTVV.

Ten or more counts support this clonotype. The J gene is TRBJ2-5, the V gene TRBV4-1, with a possible D match to TRBD2 (7 bases). Trimming pared 2 bases from V and 4 bases from J, leaving 20 bases between. This CDR3 contains 17 residues. The germline CDR1 and CDR2 sequences are MGHRA and YSYEKL. As DNA, the CDR3 is TGCGCCAGCAGCCAAAAGGGGGGGGCGGACTACCGAGAGACCCAGTACTTC. Translation: CASSQKGGADYRETQYF.

This clonotype was observed at least ten times. The chain employs TRBV2 and TRBJ2-5; a possible D gene is TRBD1 (8 bases). CDR1 SNHLY and CDR2 FYNNEI come from the germline V gene. V was pared by 8 bases and J by 9 bases, with 19 bases between. This CDR3 is built from 13 residues. CDR3 sequence (DNA): TGTGCCAGCCAATTCGACAGGGGAGGGGCCCAGTACTTC. Translating it yields CASQFDRGGAQYF.

About this clonotype: The junction does not match germline at one end; this may be a read error. The rearrangement joins TRBV5-1 to TRBJ2-4, with D possibly being TRBD1 or TRBD2 (5 bases each). The germline V gene has CDR1 SGHRS and CDR2 YFSETQ. This CDR3 is 15 amino acids long. The CDR3 loop reads CVSSLVGIGVNIQYF. The CDR3 DNA reads TGCGTCAGCAGCTTGGTCGGGATAGGGGTTAACATTCAGTACTTC.

V is TRBV7-2 and J is TRBJ2-7; no clear D gene. The CDR3 spans 14 residues. Trimming left V 5 bases short and J 3 bases short, with 14 bases between. CDR1 and CDR2 from the germline V gene are SGHTA and FQGNSA. The CDR3 loop is CASSPARLIYEQYF. The CDR3 nucleotides are TGTGCCAGCAGCCCGGCGCGGCTGATCTACGAGCAGTACTTC.

There are many counts of this clonotype. The CDR3 DNA reads TGTGCCAGCAGTGCGTCGCGGCTCTACCAAGAGACCCAGTACTTC. Encoded protein: CASSASRLYQETQYF. The V gene is TRBV25-1, the J gene TRBJ2-5; D gene uncertain. Trimming left V 4 bases short and J 0 bases short, with 12 bases between. The germline CDR1 and CDR2 sequences are MGHDK and SYGVNS. The CDR3 covers 15 residues.

This clonotype occurred a few times. The gene calls are TRBV6-5 and TRBJ2-2; D perhaps matches TRBD1 (6 bases). This CDR3 region has 14 residues. Per the germline V gene, CDR1 is MNHEY and CDR2 is SVGAGI. Deletions cut 5 bases from V and 4 bases from J, with 11 bases between. This chain's CDR3 is CASSLPDSTGELFF. In DNA form, the CDR3 reads TGTGCCAGCAGTCTCCCGGACAGCACCGGGGAGCTGTTTTTT.

In its sample, this clonotype was seen many times. The V call is TRBV7-2, the J call TRBJ1-4; tentative D call: TRBD1 (5 bases). Germline-derived CDR1 and CDR2 are SGHTA and FQGNSA. Trimming removed 1 base from V and 8 bases from J, with 14 bases in between. CDR3 length: 15 residues. CDR3 sequence (DNA): TGTGCCAGCAGCTTAGATACGGGGGTGAGCGAAAAACTGTTTTTT. Amino acid sequence: CASSLDTGVSEKLFF.

This clonotype was observed many times. This sequence joins TRBV5-1 and TRBJ2-2; tentative D call: TRBD2 (6 bases). The CDR3 runs 16 residues. The V and J ends lost 4 bases and 7 bases respectively, with 20 bases between them. Germline V gene lookup returns CDR1 SGHRS and CDR2 YFSETQ. The CDR3 nucleotides read TGCGCCAGCAGCCCGAACATGAGGGGAGCGGGCGGGGAGCTGTTTTTT. This gives the protein CASSPNMRGAGGELFF.

This clonotype was recorded many times. The CDR3 region has the DNA TGTGCCAGCACCTCGACGGTTTGGGAAGGGGGCTTTTACAATGAGCAGTTCTTC. This gives the protein CASTSTVWEGGFYNEQFF. The chain couples TRBV5-6 to TRBJ2-1; 7 nucleotides align to TRBD1. Germline values: CDR1 SGHDT, CDR2 YYEEEE. Trimming cost V 6 bases and J 4 bases; bases outside gene matches: 19. CDR3 size: 18 residues.

This clonotype ranks as medium-sized (0.01 to 0.1%). The junction does not match germline at one end; this may be a read error. V gene TRBV9 combines with J gene TRBJ2-1, with 8 bases matching TRBD2. CDR1 is SGDLS, CDR2 YYNGEE, per germline. This CDR3 spans 13 amino acids. CDR3 sequence reads: CASSLRTIGLAAF. The CDR3 bases are TGTGCCAGCAGCCTGAGAACTATAGGACTAGCTGCCTTC.

This clonotype showed up many times. The chain carries TRBV28 and TRBJ1-5; D call uncertain. The V gene's germline CDR1 is MDHEN and CDR2 SYDVKM. The germline V and J ends were trimmed by 6 bases and 3 bases, with 6 bases remaining between them. The length of the CDR3 is 12 residues. Written as DNA, the CDR3 is TGTGCCAGCAGGGGAAACAATCAGCCCCAGCATTTT. Encoded protein: CASRGNNQPQHF.

This clonotype appeared many times. The rearrangement links TRBV7-6 to TRBJ1-3, with no clear D. V shed 2 bases and J shed 0 bases, with 5 bases lying between them. Looked up from germline, CDR1 is SGHVS and CDR2 is FNYEAQ. The CDR3 is 14 amino acids. The CDR3 DNA follows: TGTGCCAGCAGCTTATACAGCTCTGGAAACACCATATATTTT. Protein sequence: CASSLYSSGNTIYF.